These 26 T cell receptor beta chains were sequenced from one sample in a study of T cell responses to AZD1222 COVID-19 vaccine. The assay was immunoSEQ multiplex PCR, and TCRdb's table has in-frame clones only and misses some. The data contain 15,000 to 20,000 clones, around 92% of them singletons. The sequenced sample was peripheral blood, obtained 28 days after the second AZD1222 dose. The source of these receptors is an adult who received the AZD1222 COVID-19 vaccine.

The chain has TRBV5-1 and TRBJ2-5, with a tentative D call TRBD2 (5 bases). V was cut by 4 bases and J by 5 bases, with 9 bases left in between. Germline lookup yields CDR1 SGHRS and CDR2 YFSETQ. The CDR3 sequence is 12 residues long. The CDR3 loop reads CASSGSSETQYF. The CDR3 nucleotides are TGCGCCAGCAGCGGGAGCTCGGAGACCCAGTACTTC.

The J gene is TRBJ2-7, the V gene TRBV10-2; 8 bases line up with TRBD2. The CDR3 has 13 residues. J lost 5 bases, V lost 6 bases, and 6 bases had no gene match. Germline lookup yields CDR1 WSHSY and CDR2 SAAADI. DNA for the CDR3: TGCGCCAGCAGAGGGACTAGGATCCACGAGCAGTACTTC. Translation: CASRGTRIHEQYF.

In its sample, this clone was seen once. V gene TRBV10-2 combines with J gene TRBJ1-3; 7 nucleotides align to TRBD1. This CDR3 comprises 15 residues. The germline CDR1 and CDR2 sequences are WSHSY and SAAADI. With 3 bases clipped from V and 2 bases from J, the junction kept 4 bases outside the gene matches. CDR3: CASSEQGSTGNTIYF. The CDR3 DNA sequence: TGCGCCAGCAGTGAACAGGGGTCTACTGGAAACACCATATATTTT.

The V call is TRBV19, the J call TRBJ2-7, with 12 bases fitting TRBD2. Germline V gene sequence: CDR1 LNHDA, CDR2 SQIVND (reference sequence). V lost 7 bases and J lost 0; bases outside the gene matches: 4. The CDR3 runs to 15 residues. The CDR3: CASTPSGRASYEQYF. The CDR3 DNA sequence: TGTGCCAGTACTCCTAGCGGGAGGGCCTCCTACGAGCAGTACTTC.

The V and J genes are TRBV5-4 and TRBJ2-1; TRBD1 aligns across 8 bases. The CDR3 contains 13 residues. The germline CDR1 and CDR2 sequences are SGHNT and YYREEE (reference sequence). Losses at the gene ends were 3 bases for V and 6 bases for J; bases not matched to a gene: 2. In DNA, the CDR3 is TGTGCCAGCAGCTCGGACAGGGCCAATGAGCAGTTCTTC. The encoded protein is CASSSDRANEQFF.

In its sample, this clone was seen once. The V and J genes are TRBV30 and TRBJ1-1; D not resolved. The CDR3 has 12 residues. Germline V gene lookup returns CDR1 GTSNPN and CDR2 SVGIG (reference sequence). Trimming removed 5 bases at V and 6 bases at J, with 13 bases between. This chain's CDR3 is CAWFPSVAEAFF. The CDR3 DNA follows: TGTGCCTGGTTTCCCTCCGTGGCTGAAGCTTTCTTT. Full variable domain (outside the CDR3, taken from reference TRBV30 and TRBJ1-1): SQTIHQWPATLVQPVGSPLSLECTVEGTSNPNLYWYRQAAGRGLQLLFYSVGIGQISSEVPQNLSASRPQDRQFILSSKKLLLSDSGFYLCAWFPSVAEAFFGQGTRLTVV.

The chain couples TRBV5-4 to TRBJ2-1, with D tentatively TRBD1 (6 bases). V dropped 0 bases and J dropped 7 bases, with 14 bases sitting between them. The germline gives CDR1 SGHNT, CDR2 YYREEE (reference sequence). The CDR3 has 15 residues. The CDR3 spells CASSLARTAPNEQFF. CDR3 DNA sequence: TGTGCCAGCAGCTTGGCCCGGACAGCCCCAAATGAGCAGTTCTTC.

This clone turned up a few times. V usage is TRBV6-6 and J usage is TRBJ2-7, with 7 bases aligning to TRBD2. Germline CDR1 MNHNY, CDR2 SVGAGI (reference sequence). This CDR3 is 17 amino acids long. The V gene end was trimmed by 5 bases and the J gene end by 2 bases; junction bases not matched to a gene: 15. Here the CDR3 DNA reads TGTGCCAGCAGTCCCGGGGGTATGGAGGCGGGAGCCTACGAGCAGTACTTC. Its translation is CASSPGGMEAGAYEQYF.

This clone was counted only a few times. The chain combines TRBV10-1 with TRBJ1-1, with TRBD1 identical over 8 bases. Germline V CDR1 and CDR2: WNHNN, SYGVQD (reference sequence). Unmatched junction bases numbered 9, after V lost 8 bases and J lost 4 bases. The CDR3 contains 14 residues. Here the CDR3 DNA reads TGCGCCAGCGATAAGGACAGGGCGGGCACTGAAGCTTTCTTT. Amino acids: CASDKDRAGTEAFF.

The gene calls are TRBV25-1 and TRBJ2-7, with 10 bases that match TRBD1. The junction had 2 bases not matched to a gene; V was cut back by 6 bases and J by 6 bases. The germline CDR1 and CDR2 sequences are MGHDK and SYGVNS. The CDR3 is 12 amino acids. CDR3 sequence: CASRGTGAEQYF. CDR3 bases: TGTGCCAGCAGAGGGACAGGGGCCGAGCAGTACTTC.

V is TRBV6-2 or TRBV6-3 and J is TRBJ2-3, with a weak D call TRBD2 (6 bases). CDR3 length: 12 residues. V was trimmed by 5 bases and J by 6 bases, leaving 9 bases between them. Germline CDR1 reads MNHEY; CDR2 reads SVGEGT. The CDR3 spells CASSGGWDTQYF. CDR3 nucleotides: TGTGCCAGCAGTGGGGGGTGGGATACGCAGTATTTT.

The chain couples TRBV9 to TRBJ2-7; 12 positions agree with TRBD2. The ends lost 3 bases at V and 0 bases at J; junction bases unmatched: 10. Germline CDR1 SGDLS, CDR2 YYNGEE. The CDR3 has 18 residues. The CDR3 loop reads CASSAGLAGSLNSYEQYF. The DNA of the CDR3 is TGTGCCAGCAGCGCCGGACTAGCGGGAAGCCTCAACTCCTACGAGCAGTACTTC.

Note on this clone: The junction differs from germline at one of its ends, possibly a read error. The chain has TRBV7-6 and TRBJ1-2; a weak D match, TRBD1 (5 bases). The CDR3 runs to 11 residues. Germline V lookup: CDR1 SGHVS, CDR2 FNYEAQ. CDR3 in amino acids: CASSYDSLLIF. The CDR3 bases are TGTGCCAGCAGCTACGACAGCCTTCTTATCTTC.

The rearrangement joins TRBV4-1 to TRBJ1-2; no reliable D call. The CDR3 has 14 amino acids. Per the germline V gene, CDR1 is MGHRA and CDR2 is YSYEKL. V lost 0 bases and J 5 bases, leaving 10 bases between the germline ends. Written as DNA, the CDR3 is TGCGCCAGCAGCCAAGAGGCCCGCCAGTATGGCTACACCTTC. It translates to CASSQEARQYGYTF.

The rearrangement joins TRBV7-6 to TRBJ1-6; TRBD1 might be the D (6 bases). Trimming cost V 4 bases and J 8 bases, with 15 bases left between them. CDR1 SGHVS and CDR2 FNYEAQ come from the germline V gene. The CDR3 contains 15 residues. CDR3 bases: TGTGCCAGCAGCTGGGACACCGGAGGAGATTCACCCCTCCACTTT. Protein product: CASSWDTGGDSPLHF.

This sequence joins TRBV19 and TRBJ1-5, with D possibly matching TRBD1 (6 bases). The CDR3 sequence is 14 residues long. The V gene's germline CDR1 is LNHDA and CDR2 SQIVND (reference sequence). The germline V and J ends were trimmed by 2 bases and 7 bases, with 12 bases remaining between them. The CDR3 nucleotides read TGTGCCAGTAGTATACCCAGGGGCGGACAGCCCCAGCATTTT. Translated, it gives CASSIPRGGQPQHF.

The chain recombines TRBV29-1 with TRBJ2-2, with D perhaps TRBD1 (6 bases). The germline gives CDR1 SQVTM, CDR2 ANQGSEA. CDR3 size: 14 residues. V lost 7 bases and J lost 1, with 13 bases in between. The CDR3 reads CSARPGQNTGELFF. CDR3 DNA sequence: TGCAGCGCCCGCCCGGGACAGAACACCGGGGAGCTGTTTTTT.

This chain joins TRBV12-3 or TRBV12-4 and TRBJ1-1; D gene ambiguous. CDR3 length: 13 residues. The V gene lost 0 bases and the J gene lost 8 bases, with 10 bases spanning the gap. The CDR3, as DNA: TGTGCCAGCAGTTTAGCGCTCGGACCCGAAGCTTTCTTT. Translated: CASSLALGPEAFF.

This clone was seen more than once but under ten times. The chain carries TRBV29-1 and TRBJ1-2; 10 bases fit TRBD1. CDR1 is SQVTM and CDR2 is ANQGSEA in the germline V gene. The ends lost 7 bases at V and 1 base at J; junction bases unmatched: 3. The CDR3 has 13 residues. CDR3 residues: CSAGDRGNYGYTF. CDR3 nucleotide sequence: TGCAGCGCCGGGGACAGGGGTAACTATGGCTACACCTTC.

This rearrangement joins TRBV11-3 to TRBJ2-2; D not resolved. V was clipped by 3 bases and J by 0 bases, with 5 bases between them. CDR1 and CDR2 from the germline V gene are SGHNT and YENEEA. The CDR3 is made up of 14 amino acids. The CDR3, as DNA: TGTGCCAGCAGCTTTCTATCGAACACCGGGGAGCTGTTTTTT. The encoded protein is CASSFLSNTGELFF.

The chain carries TRBV5-1 and TRBJ2-7; D tentatively reads TRBD1 or TRBD2 (5 bases each). Germline V gene data show CDR1 as SGHRS and CDR2 as YFSETQ. This CDR3 has 14 amino acids. Trimming pared 5 bases from V and 6 bases from J, leaving 18 bases between. The CDR3 region is CASSGGPTTTEQYF. As DNA, the CDR3 is TGCGCCAGCAGTGGGGGACCTACGACGACCGAGCAGTACTTC.

This clone was seen once. The chain links TRBV5-4 to TRBJ1-1; 9 positions match TRBD1. The germline V gene encodes CDR1 SGHNT and CDR2 YYREEE (reference sequence). With V trimmed by 2 bases and J by 5 bases, 7 bases remained unmatched. The CDR3 contains 15 residues. CDR3 region: CASSFGTGLGTEAFF. The CDR3 nucleotides read TGTGCCAGCAGCTTCGGGACAGGGTTGGGGACTGAAGCTTTCTTT.

The chain carries TRBV11-3 and TRBJ2-1; 11 nucleotides agree with TRBD1. V trimming: 5 bases; J trimming: 4 bases; junction bases outside the gene matches: 10. CDR1 SGHNT and CDR2 YENEEA come from the germline V gene. The CDR3 length is 17 residues. CDR3 protein: CASSGTGTGGLYNEQFF. The CDR3 region has the DNA TGTGCCAGCAGCGGGACCGGGACAGGGGGTCTTTACAATGAGCAGTTCTTC.

This rearrangement joins TRBV28 to TRBJ1-2; perhaps TRBD1 as D (5 bases). This CDR3 spans 12 amino acids. Germline CDR1 MDHEN, CDR2 SYDVKM. The V gene lost 7 bases and the J gene lost 8 bases, with 14 bases spanning the gap. CDR3 DNA sequence: TGTGCCAGCACTATGGGGCCCCAGGGCTACACCTTC. Translation gives CASTMGPQGYTF.

This clone showed up just once. J is TRBJ1-5 and V is TRBV6-5, with a possible D match to TRBD1 (5 bases). CDR1 is MNHEY, CDR2 SVGAGI, per germline. The CDR3 covers 15 residues. V lost 0 bases, J lost 1 base, and 7 bases lay in between. The CDR3 reads CASSYSRGSNQPQHF. The CDR3 DNA reads TGTGCCAGCAGTTACTCGAGGGGAAGCAATCAGCCCCAGCATTTT.

The chain uses TRBV18 and TRBJ1-3; 8 nucleotides align to TRBD1. The V gene end was trimmed by 3 bases and the J gene end by 10 bases; junction bases not matched to a gene: 11. CDR3 size: 15 residues. Per the germline V gene, CDR1 is KGHSH and CDR2 is LQKENI. CDR3 bases: TGTGCCAGCTCACCGCGCGGACAGGGAAGCTGGACCATATATTTT. Protein product: CASSPRGQGSWTIYF. Drawing the rest from reference TRBV18 and TRBJ1-3, the complete variable domain is NAGVMQNPRHLVRRRGQEARLRCSPMKGHSHVYWYRQLPEEGLKFMVYLQKENIIDESGMPKERFSAEFPKEGPSILRIQQVVRGDSAAYFCASSPRGQGSWTIYFGEGSWLTVV.